Sequencing of this T cell receptor beta chain was carried out in a study of blood T cell repertoires in COVID-19. Study details: Spain, Italy and the United States supplied samples that represented acute and convalescent COVID-19. Nucleic acid was either cDNA or gDNA, and it came from T cells, B-cell-depleted T cells, or PBMCs.

Study processing details: Amplification with reference gene primers provided the estimates of nucleated cell counts. Clones were sequenced by immunoSEQ multiplex PCR, and TCRdb holds only the in-frame ones, with some missing. V and J calls and clone size are as listed in that table; D and trimming were resolved from the DNA. This repertoire shows some 350,000 clones, around 89% found once; its top ten account for approximately 6.2%. The CDR3 has 16 residues. J lost 4 bases, V lost 10 bases, and 14 bases had no gene match. Germline V lookup: CDR1 LNHDA, CDR2 SQIVND (reference sequence). Sequenced material: peripheral blood. This receptor was obtained from a man between 18 and 29 years old with active or convalescent COVID-19. This chain links TRBV19 with TRBJ1-2; 11 nucleotides align to TRBD1. CDR3 DNA: TGTGCCATCCGATCAGATTGGACAGGGGGCCTCTATGGCTACACCTTC. Its protein is CAIRSDWTGGLYGYTF. Full variable domain (missing parts from reference TRBV19 and TRBJ1-2): DGGITQSPKYLFRKEGQNVTLSCEQNLNHDAMYWYRQDPGQGLRLIYYSQIVNDFQKGDIAEGYSVSREKKESFPLTVTSAQKNPTAFYLCAIRSDWTGGLYGYTFGSGTRLTVV.